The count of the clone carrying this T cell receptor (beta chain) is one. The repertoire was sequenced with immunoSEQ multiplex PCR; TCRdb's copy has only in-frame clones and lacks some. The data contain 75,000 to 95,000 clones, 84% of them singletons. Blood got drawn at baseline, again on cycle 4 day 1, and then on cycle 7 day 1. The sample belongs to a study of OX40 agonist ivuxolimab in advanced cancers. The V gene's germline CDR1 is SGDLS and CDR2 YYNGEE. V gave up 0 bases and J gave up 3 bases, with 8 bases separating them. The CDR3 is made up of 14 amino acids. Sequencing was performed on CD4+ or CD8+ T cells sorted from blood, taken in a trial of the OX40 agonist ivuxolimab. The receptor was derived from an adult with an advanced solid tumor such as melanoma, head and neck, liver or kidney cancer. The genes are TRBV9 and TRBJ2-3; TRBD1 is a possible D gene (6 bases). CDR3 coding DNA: TGTGCCAGCAGCGTAGCAGGGGTTACAGATACGCAGTATTTT. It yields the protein CASSVAGVTDTQYF.